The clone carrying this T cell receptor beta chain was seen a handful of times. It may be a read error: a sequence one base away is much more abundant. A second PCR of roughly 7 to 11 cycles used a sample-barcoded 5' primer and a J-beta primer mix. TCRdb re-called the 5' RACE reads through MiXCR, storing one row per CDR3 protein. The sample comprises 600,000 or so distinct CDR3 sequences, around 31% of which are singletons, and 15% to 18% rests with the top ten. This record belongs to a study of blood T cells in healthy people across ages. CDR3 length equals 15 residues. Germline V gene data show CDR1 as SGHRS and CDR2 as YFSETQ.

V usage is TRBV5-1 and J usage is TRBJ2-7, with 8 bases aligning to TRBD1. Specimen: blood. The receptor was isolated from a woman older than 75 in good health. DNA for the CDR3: TGCGCCAACAGCTCTTACAGGGGGAGCTCCTACGAGCAGTACTTC. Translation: CANSSYRGSSYEQYF.